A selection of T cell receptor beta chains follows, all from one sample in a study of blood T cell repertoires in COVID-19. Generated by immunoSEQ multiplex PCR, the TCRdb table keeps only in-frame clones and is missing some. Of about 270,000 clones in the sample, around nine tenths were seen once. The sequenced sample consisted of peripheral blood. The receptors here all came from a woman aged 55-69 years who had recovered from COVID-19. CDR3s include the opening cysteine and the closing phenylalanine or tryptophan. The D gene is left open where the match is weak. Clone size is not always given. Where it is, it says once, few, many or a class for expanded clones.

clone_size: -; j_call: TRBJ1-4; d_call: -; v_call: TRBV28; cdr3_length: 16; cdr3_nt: TGTGCCAGCAGTTTAGGGGCGGGGCAGCGTAATGAAAAACTGTTTTTT; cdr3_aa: CASSLGAGQRNEKLFF
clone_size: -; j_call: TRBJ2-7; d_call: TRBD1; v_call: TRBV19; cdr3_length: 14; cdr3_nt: TGTGCCAGTAGTCCCCGACAGGGATCCTACGAGCAGTACTTC; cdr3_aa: CASSPRQGSYEQYF
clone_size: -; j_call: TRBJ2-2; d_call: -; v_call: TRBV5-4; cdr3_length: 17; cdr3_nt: TGTGCCAGCAGCTCCCCGGGGGGGGACAGCCTGAGCGGGGAGCTGTTTTTT; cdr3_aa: CASSSPGGDSLSGELFF
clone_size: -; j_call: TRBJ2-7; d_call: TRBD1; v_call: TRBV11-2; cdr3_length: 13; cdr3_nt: TGTGCCAGCAGCGGGGGACAGGGGGGAACCTCCTGGTTC; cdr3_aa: CASSGGQGGTSWF
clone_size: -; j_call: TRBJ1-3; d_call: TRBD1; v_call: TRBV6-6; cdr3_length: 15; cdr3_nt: TGTGCCAGCAGTCGTAACAGGGGCGGTGGAAACACCATATATTTT; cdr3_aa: CASSRNRGGGNTIYF
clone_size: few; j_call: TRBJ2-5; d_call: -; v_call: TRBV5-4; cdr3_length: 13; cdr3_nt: TGTGCCAGCAGTACTTGGGGGCGAAAGACCCAGTACTTC; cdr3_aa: CASSTWGRKTQYF
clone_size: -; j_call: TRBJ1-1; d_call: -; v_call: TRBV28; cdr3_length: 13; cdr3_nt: TGTGCCAGCAGGCCGGACCCAGGGCCTGAAGCTTTCTTT; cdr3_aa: CASRPDPGPEAFF
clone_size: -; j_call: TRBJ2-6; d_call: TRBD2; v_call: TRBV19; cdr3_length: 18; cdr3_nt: TGTGCCAGTAGTATGGGTTGGCGGGGGAGCTCTGGGGCCAACGTCCTGACTTTC; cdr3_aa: CASSMGWRGSSGANVLTF
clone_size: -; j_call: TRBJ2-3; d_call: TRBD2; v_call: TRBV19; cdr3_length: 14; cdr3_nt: TGTGCCAGCCTGGGACTAGCGGGGGACTATACGCAGTATTTT; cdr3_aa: CASLGLAGDYTQYF
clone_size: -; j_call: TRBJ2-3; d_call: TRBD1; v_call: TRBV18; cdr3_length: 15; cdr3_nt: TGTGCCAGCTCACTCGGGACAGGGGAAACAGATACGCAGTATTTT; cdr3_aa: CASSLGTGETDTQYF
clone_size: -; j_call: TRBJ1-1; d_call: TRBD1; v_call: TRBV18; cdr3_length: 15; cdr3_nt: TGTGCCAGCTCACCATGGACAGGGACTAACACTGAAGCTTTCTTT; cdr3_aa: CASSPWTGTNTEAFF
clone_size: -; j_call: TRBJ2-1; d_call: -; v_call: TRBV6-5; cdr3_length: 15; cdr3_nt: TGTGCCAGCACCAGTTACGGTACAGGCCAGCTGTGGCAGTTCTTC; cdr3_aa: CASTSYGTGQLWQFF
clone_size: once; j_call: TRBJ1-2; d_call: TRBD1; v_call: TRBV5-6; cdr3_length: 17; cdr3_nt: TGTGCCAGCAGCTTGAGGATGGGGACAGGGGGCGGAGATGGCTACACCTTC; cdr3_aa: CASSLRMGTGGGDGYTF
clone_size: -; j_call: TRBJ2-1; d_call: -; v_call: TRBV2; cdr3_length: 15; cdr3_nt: TGTGCCAGCAGTGAAGCGGGGACTTCCTACAATGAGCAGTTCTTC; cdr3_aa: CASSEAGTSYNEQFF
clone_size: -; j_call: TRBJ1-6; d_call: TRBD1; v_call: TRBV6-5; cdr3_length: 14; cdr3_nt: TGTGCCAGCAAGGTTCAGGGGGAGAATTCACCCCTCCACTTT; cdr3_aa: CASKVQGENSPLHF
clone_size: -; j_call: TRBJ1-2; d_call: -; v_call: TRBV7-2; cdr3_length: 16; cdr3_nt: TGTGCCAGCAGCTTAGCGGCGGGGCCCCTATCGGGCGGCTACACCTTC; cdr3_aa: CASSLAAGPLSGGYTF
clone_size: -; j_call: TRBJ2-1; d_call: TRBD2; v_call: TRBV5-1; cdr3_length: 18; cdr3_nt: TGCGCCAGCAGCTCTTCTCGGACTAGCGGGGGGACGTACAATGAGCAGTTCTTC; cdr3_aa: CASSSSRTSGGTYNEQFF
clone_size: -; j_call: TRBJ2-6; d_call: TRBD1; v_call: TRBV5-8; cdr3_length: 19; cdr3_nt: TGTGCCAGCAGCTCCTGGTTCGGGGACAGTTACTCTGGGGCCAACGTCCTGACTTTC; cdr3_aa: CASSSWFGDSYSGANVLTF
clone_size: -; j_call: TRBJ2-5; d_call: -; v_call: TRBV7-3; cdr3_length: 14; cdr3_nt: TGTGCCAGCAGCCTCTACGGGGTTGGGGAGACCCAGTACTTC; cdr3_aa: CASSLYGVGETQYF
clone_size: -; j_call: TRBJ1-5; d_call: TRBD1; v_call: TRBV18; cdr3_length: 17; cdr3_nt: TGTGCCAGCTCACCAACGGGTCGGGGACAGGGGAGCCAGCCCCAGCATTTT; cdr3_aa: CASSPTGRGQGSQPQHF
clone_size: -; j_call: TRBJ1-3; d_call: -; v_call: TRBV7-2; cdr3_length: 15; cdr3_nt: TGTGCCAGCAGCTTAGTTCCGGTCGTTGGAAACACCATATATTTT; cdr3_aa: CASSLVPVVGNTIYF
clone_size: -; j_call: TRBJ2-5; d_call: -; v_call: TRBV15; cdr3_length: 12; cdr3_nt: TGTGCCACCAGCAGAGATCAAGGGGACCAGTACTTC; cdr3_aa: CATSRDQGDQYF
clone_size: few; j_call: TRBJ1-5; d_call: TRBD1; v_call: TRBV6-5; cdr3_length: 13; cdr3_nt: TGTGCCAGCAGTTACGACAGGGATCAGCCCCAGCATTTT; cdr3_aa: CASSYDRDQPQHF
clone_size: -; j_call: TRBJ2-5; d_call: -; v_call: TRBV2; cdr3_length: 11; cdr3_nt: TGTGCCAGCCATCTTCGGGAGACCCAGTACTTC; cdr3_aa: CASHLRETQYF
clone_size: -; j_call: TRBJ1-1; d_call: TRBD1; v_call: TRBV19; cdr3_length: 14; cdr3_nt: TGTGCCAGTAGTAGGACAGGGGTGAACACTGAAGCTTTCTTT; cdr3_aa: CASSRTGVNTEAFF
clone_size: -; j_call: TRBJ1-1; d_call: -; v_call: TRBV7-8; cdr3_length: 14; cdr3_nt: TGTGCCAGCAGCTTAGCGAGCGGGTATCTAGAAGCTTTCTTT; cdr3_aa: CASSLASGYLEAFF
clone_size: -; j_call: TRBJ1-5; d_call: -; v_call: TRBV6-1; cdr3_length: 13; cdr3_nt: TGTGCCAGCAGTGAATTTCGGGATCAGCCCCAGCATTTT; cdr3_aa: CASSEFRDQPQHF
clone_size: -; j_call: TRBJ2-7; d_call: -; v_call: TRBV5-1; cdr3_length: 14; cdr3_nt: TGCGCCAGCAGACCCCGGGACACTTCCTACGAGCAGTACTTC; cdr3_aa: CASRPRDTSYEQYF
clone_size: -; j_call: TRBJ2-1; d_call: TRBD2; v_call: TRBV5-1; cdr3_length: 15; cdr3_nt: TGCGCCAGCAGAATAGCGGGGGGGATCTACAATGAGCAGTTCTTC; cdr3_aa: CASRIAGGIYNEQFF
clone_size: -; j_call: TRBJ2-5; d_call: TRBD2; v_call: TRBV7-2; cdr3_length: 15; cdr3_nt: TGTGCCAGCAGCTTCAGCGGGGCCTACCAAGAGACCCAGTACTTC; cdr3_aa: CASSFSGAYQETQYF
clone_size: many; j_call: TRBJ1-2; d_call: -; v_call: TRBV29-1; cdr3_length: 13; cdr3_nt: TGCAGCGGCCTGGGGGGGACTAACTATGGCTACACCTTC; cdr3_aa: CSGLGGTNYGYTF
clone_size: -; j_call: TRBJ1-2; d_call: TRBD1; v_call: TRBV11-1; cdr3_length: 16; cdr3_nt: TGTGCCAGCAGCCAGAACCACCGGGACAGCACCTATGGCTACACCTTC; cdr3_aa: CASSQNHRDSTYGYTF
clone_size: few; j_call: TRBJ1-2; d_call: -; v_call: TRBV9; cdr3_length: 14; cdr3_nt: TGTGCCAGCAGCGTATCAGGGCTCGGCTATGGCTACACCTTC; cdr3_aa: CASSVSGLGYGYTF
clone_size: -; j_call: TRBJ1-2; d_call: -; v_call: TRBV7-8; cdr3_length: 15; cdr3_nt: TGTGCCAGCAGCTTAACCCGGACAGCAAGCTATGGCTACACCTTC; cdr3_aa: CASSLTRTASYGYTF
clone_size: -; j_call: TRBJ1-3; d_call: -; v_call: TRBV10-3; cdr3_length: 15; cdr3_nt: TGTGCCATCAGTCCCGGGGGGCTCCCTGGAAACACCATATATTTT; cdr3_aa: CAISPGGLPGNTIYF
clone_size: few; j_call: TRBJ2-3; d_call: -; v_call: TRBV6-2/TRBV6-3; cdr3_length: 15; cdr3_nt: TGTGCCAGCAGTCGCCCGACAGGTTTCACAGATACGCAGTATTTT; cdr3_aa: CASSRPTGFTDTQYF
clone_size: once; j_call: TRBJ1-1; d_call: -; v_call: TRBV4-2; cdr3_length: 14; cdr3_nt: TGTGCCAGCAGCCAAGATCCAACCGGTGGTGAAGCTTTCTTT; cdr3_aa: CASSQDPTGGEAFF
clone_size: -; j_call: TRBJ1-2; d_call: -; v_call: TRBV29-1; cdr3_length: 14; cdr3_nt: TGCAGCGTTGCCTTGAGAGATGGCGGCTATGGCTACACCTTC; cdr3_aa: CSVALRDGGYGYTF
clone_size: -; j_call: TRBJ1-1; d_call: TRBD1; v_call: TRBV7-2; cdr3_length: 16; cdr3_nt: TGTGCCAGCAGCCCCCAGTCAGGGGGCGGGGTCACTGAAGCTTTCTTT; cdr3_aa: CASSPQSGGGVTEAFF
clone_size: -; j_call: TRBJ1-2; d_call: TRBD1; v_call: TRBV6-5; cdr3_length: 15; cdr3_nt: TGTGCCAGCAGTTACGAGGGGGCGTGGAGCTATGGCTACACCTTC; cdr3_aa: CASSYEGAWSYGYTF
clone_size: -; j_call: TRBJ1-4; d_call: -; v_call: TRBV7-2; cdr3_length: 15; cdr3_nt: TGTGCCAGCAGCTTAGTAGTCACCACTTCGGAAAAACTGTTTTTT; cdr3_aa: CASSLVVTTSEKLFF
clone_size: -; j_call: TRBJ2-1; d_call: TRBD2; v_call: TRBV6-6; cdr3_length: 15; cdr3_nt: TGTGCCACCTCCCGAGGGGCCGGGAGGGGCAATGAGCAGTTCTTC; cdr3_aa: CATSRGAGRGNEQFF
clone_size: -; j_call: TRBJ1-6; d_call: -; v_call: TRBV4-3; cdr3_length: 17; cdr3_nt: TGCGCCAGCAGCCTGGGGGGAGGGGCAGGGGTTAATTCACCCCTCCACTTT; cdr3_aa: CASSLGGGAGVNSPLHF
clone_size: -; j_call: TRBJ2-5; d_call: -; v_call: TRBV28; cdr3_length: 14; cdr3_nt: TGTGCCAGCAGTTTTATCGCGGGGTTGGAGACCCAGTACTTC; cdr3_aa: CASSFIAGLETQYF
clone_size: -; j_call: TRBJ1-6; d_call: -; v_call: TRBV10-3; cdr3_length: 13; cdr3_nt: TGTGCCATCAGGTGGGAGAGTAATTCACCCCTCCACTTT; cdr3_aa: CAIRWESNSPLHF
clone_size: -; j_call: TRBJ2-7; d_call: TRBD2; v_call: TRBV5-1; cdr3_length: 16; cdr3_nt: TGCGCCAGCAGCTTGGAATCGCTAGCGGGGGGGCCTTGGCAGTACTTC; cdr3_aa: CASSLESLAGGPWQYF
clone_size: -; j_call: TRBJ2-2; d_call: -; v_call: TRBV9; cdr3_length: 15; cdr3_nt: TGTGCCAGCAGCTTCGGGACTCCTCAGACCGGGGAGCTGTTTTTT; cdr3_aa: CASSFGTPQTGELFF
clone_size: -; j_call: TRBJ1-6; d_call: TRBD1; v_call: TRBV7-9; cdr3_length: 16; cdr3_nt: TGTGCCAGCAGAAGGGGACAGAGCTCCTATAATTCACCCCTCCACTTT; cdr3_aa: CASRRGQSSYNSPLHF
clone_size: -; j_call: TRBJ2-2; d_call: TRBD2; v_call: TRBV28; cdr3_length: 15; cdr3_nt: TGTGCCAGCAGTAGGCATGGCGGGGGGGCCGGGGAGCTGTTTTTT; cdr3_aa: CASSRHGGGAGELFF
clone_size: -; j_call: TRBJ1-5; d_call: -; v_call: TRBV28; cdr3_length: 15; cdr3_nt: TGTGCCAGCAGTTTAATAGGACAGCAGAATCAGCCCCAGCATTTT; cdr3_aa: CASSLIGQQNQPQHF
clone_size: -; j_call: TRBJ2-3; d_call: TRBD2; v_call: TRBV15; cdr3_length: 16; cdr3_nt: TGTGCCACCAGCAGAGATCTTCGGGGGGGCACAGATACGCAGTATTTT; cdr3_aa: CATSRDLRGGTDTQYF
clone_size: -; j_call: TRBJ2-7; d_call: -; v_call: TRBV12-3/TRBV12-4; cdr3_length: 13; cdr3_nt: TGTGCCAGCAGTTTGGACAGATCCTACGAGCAGTACTTC; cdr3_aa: CASSLDRSYEQYF
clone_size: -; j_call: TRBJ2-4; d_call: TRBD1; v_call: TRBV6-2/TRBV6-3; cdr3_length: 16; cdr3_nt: TGTGCCAGCAGCCACCTTGGACAGGGGGCCAAAAACATTCAGTACTTC; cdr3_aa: CASSHLGQGAKNIQYF
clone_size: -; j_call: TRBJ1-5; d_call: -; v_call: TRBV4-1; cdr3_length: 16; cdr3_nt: TGCGCCAGCAGCCAAGAGGCAGGGTATAGCAATCAGCCCCAGCATTTT; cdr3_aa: CASSQEAGYSNQPQHF
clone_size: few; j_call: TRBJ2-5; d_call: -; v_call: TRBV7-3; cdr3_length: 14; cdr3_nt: TGTGCCAGCAGCCCAACAGGGCTGCAAGAGACCCAGTACTTC; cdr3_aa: CASSPTGLQETQYF
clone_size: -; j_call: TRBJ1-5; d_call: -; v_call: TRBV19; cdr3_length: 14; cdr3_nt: TGTGCCAGTAGTAGGAGCAACCCAGATCAGCCCCAGCATTTT; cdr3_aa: CASSRSNPDQPQHF
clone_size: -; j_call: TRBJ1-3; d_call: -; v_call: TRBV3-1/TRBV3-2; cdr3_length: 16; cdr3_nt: TGTGCCAGCAGCCAGCTTATCCCGGAGTCCGGAAACACCATATATTTT; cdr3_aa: CASSQLIPESGNTIYF
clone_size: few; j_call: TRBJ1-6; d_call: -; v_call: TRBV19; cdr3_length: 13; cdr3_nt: TGTGCCAGTACCACCCTTGCGAATTCACCCCTCCACTTT; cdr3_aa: CASTTLANSPLHF
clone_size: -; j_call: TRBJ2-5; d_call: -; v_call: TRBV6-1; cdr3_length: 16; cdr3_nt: TGTGCCAGCAGTGAAGCGCCGGGGGGCCTTTGGGAGACCCAGTACTTC; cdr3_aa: CASSEAPGGLWETQYF
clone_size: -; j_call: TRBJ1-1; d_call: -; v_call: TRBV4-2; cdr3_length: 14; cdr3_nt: TGTGCCAGCAGCGGGTGGTCAGGGCTCACTGAAGCTTTCTTT; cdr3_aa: CASSGWSGLTEAFF